Shown below are 13 T cell receptor beta chains from a single sample sequenced in a study of blood T cell repertoires in COVID-19. The assay was immunoSEQ multiplex PCR, and TCRdb's table has in-frame clones only and misses some. The data show around 120,000 clones, 88% seen once. The sequenced sample was peripheral blood. The receptor set was obtained from a woman between 45 and 60 years old with active or convalescent COVID-19.

This chain joins TRBV11-2 and TRBJ1-3; D possibly corresponds to TRBD1 (6 bases). CDR3 size: 17 residues. Trimming shortened V by 6 bases and J by 8 bases, and 26 bases separated the two germline ends. Germline lookup yields CDR1 SGHAT and CDR2 FQNNGV. The CDR3 DNA is TGTGCCAGCAGAGGACGTCTCGTACAGGGCGATTTGCACACCATATATTTT. Translating gives CASRGRLVQGDLHTIYF.

Regarding this clone: One junction end does not reproduce the germline sequence, and a read error may be involved. The DNA for the CDR3 is TGTGCTAGCAGCCAAGGGACATGGGGCACAGATACGCAGTATTTT. It encodes CASSQGTWGTDTQYF. The chain employs TRBV7-7 and TRBJ2-3; a weak D match, TRBD1 (6 bases). The CDR3 totals 15 residues. The germline V gene has CDR1 SSHAT and CDR2 FNYEAQ (reference sequence). Combining the CDR3 with reference TRBV7-7 and TRBJ2-3 gives the whole variable domain GAGVSQSPRYKVTKRGQDVTLRCDPISSHATLYWYQQALGQGPEFLTYFNYEAQPDKSGLPSDRFSAERPEGSISTLTIQRTEQRDSAMYRCASSQGTWGTDTQYFGPGTRLTVL.

The CDR3 coding sequence is TGCGCCAGCAGCCAAGATTACCAAGCGGGTGTCCTCTTCCAAGAGACCCAGTACTTC. The encoded protein is CASSQDYQAGVLFQETQYF. The rearrangement links TRBV4-3 to TRBJ2-5; D is possibly TRBD2 (6 bases). Germline lookup yields CDR1 LGHNA and CDR2 YSLEER. Trimming left V 0 bases short and J 1 base short, with 21 bases between. The CDR3 is 19 amino acids.

The CDR3 DNA is TGTGCCAGCAGCGGCGGGACCGCCGCAACTAATGAAAAACTGTTTTTT. Translated: CASSGGTAATNEKLFF. The V and J genes are TRBV5-4 and TRBJ1-4; D may be TRBD1 (5 bases). Germline V gives CDR1 SGHNT, CDR2 YYREEE (reference sequence). V lost 4 bases and J 0 bases, leaving 13 bases between the germline ends. The CDR3 extends over 16 amino acids.

In DNA form, the CDR3 reads TGTGCCAGCAGCTTTACAGGGATTACCGGGGAGCTGTTTTTT. Protein product: CASSFTGITGELFF. The chain combines TRBV7-2 with TRBJ2-2, with TRBD1 as a possible D gene (6 bases). The CDR3 extends over 14 amino acids. The germline gives CDR1 SGHTA, CDR2 FQGNSA. The V end lost 3 bases, the J end lost 5 bases, and 10 bases lay between the germline ends.

For the CDR3, the DNA is TGTGCCAGCAGCGCAGCGGGGGCTAGCACAGATACGCAGTATTTT. Amino acids: CASSAAGASTDTQYF. The V call is TRBV4-2, the J call TRBJ2-3, with 8 bases aligning to TRBD2. The trim removed 5 bases at V and 0 bases at J, leaving 4 bases unmatched. The CDR3 contains 15 residues. Germline assignment: CDR1 LGHNA and CDR2 YNFKEQ.

The chain recombines TRBV7-2 with TRBJ2-4, with 7 bases that match TRBD2. Germline V gene lookup returns CDR1 SGHTA and CDR2 FQGNSA. The CDR3 length is 15 residues. The junction had 1 base not matched to a gene; V was cut back by 1 base and J by 1 base. The CDR3 region is CASSLVRGAKNIQYF. Here the CDR3 DNA reads TGTGCCAGCAGCTTAGTGCGGGGGGCCAAAAACATTCAGTACTTC.

The chain couples TRBV9 to TRBJ2-1; 10 bases are shared with TRBD1. The germline V gene encodes CDR1 SGDLS and CDR2 YYNGEE. The CDR3 is 15 residues long. After removal of 2 bases from V and 5 bases from J, the junction contained 4 bases not matched to a gene. CDR3: CASSVRQGAHNEQFF. CDR3 coding DNA: TGTGCCAGCAGCGTCAGACAGGGGGCACACAATGAGCAGTTCTTC.

The table lists this clone with a count of one. The gene calls are TRBV6-5 and TRBJ2-5; 7 nucleotides agree with TRBD1. Trimming took 5 bases from V and 1 from J; bases not matched to a gene: 7. CDR1 MNHEY and CDR2 SVGAGI come from the germline V gene. The CDR3 sequence is 15 residues long. The CDR3 nucleotides are TGTGCCAGCAGTCCAACCGGGACAGCCCAAGAGACCCAGTACTTC. This gives the protein CASSPTGTAQETQYF.

The genes are TRBV19 and TRBJ2-3, with 9 bases lining up with TRBD2. The CDR3 is made up of 17 amino acids. V gave up 1 base and J gave up 3 bases; unmatched junction bases: 8. Germline assignment: CDR1 LNHDA and CDR2 SQIVND (reference sequence). This CDR3 is CASSIVWASGATDTQYF. In DNA form, the CDR3 reads TGTGCCAGTAGTATAGTTTGGGCTAGCGGGGCTACAGATACGCAGTATTTT.

The DNA of the CDR3 is TGTGCCGAAAAGCCCCTAGCGGGGCTCTACGAGCAGTACTTC. Translating it yields CAEKPLAGLYEQYF. V usage is TRBV21-1 and J usage is TRBJ2-7; the D call in the table, TRBD2, was not verified against the DNA. TRBV21-1 is described as a pseudogene. The CDR3 is made up of 14 amino acids.

CDR3 in amino acids: CASTPRREGRGNTIYF. CDR3 coding DNA: TGTGCCAGTACCCCCAGGAGGGAGGGGAGAGGAAACACCATATATTTT. J is TRBJ1-3 and V is TRBV19, with D possibly TRBD1 on 5 matching bases. This CDR3 has 16 amino acids. Germline V gives CDR1 LNHDA, CDR2 SQIVND (reference sequence). V dropped 7 bases and J dropped 4 bases, with 20 bases sitting between them.

V usage is TRBV27 and J usage is TRBJ2-3, with a tentative D call TRBD1 (5 bases). CDR1 is MNHEY and CDR2 is SMNVEV in the germline V gene (reference sequence). V lost 5 bases and J lost 2, with 17 bases in between. This CDR3 has 16 amino acids. DNA for the CDR3: TGTGCCAGCAGTCTAGGGGTTCGGGCTCCCACAGATACGCAGTATTTT. It is translated as CASSLGVRAPTDTQYF.